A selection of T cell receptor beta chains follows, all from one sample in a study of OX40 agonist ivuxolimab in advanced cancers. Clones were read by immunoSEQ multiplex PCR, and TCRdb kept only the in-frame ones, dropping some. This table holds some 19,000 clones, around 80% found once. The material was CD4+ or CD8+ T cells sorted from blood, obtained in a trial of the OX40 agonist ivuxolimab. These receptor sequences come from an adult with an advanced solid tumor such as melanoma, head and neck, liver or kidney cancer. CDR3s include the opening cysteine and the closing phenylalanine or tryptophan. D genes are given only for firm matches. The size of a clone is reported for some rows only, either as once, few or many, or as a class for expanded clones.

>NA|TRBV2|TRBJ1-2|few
CASSEGEYKTRGYTF
TGTGCCAGCAGTGAAGGGGAGTACAAAACGAGGGGCTACACCTTC
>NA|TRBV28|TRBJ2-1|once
CASSFRGDEQFF
TGTGCCAGCAGTTTTAGGGGCGATGAGCAGTTCTTC
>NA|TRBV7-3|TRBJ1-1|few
CASSGIVTEAFF
TGTGCCAGCAGCGGGATTGTCACTGAAGCTTTCTTT
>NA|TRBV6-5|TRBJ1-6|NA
CASRDGDYSPLHF
TGTGCCAGCCGGGACGGCGATTATTCACCCCTCCACTTT
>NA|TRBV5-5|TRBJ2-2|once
CASSLAVGTGELFF
TGTGCCAGCAGCTTGGCCGTAGGAACCGGGGAGCTGTTTTTT
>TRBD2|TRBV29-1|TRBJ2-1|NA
CSVEDPARLAGWNEQFF
TGCAGCGTTGAAGATCCCGCGAGACTAGCGGGGTGGAATGAGCAGTTCTTC
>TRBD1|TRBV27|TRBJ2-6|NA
CATTRATGTSSGANVLTF
TGTGCCACCACCCGAGCGACAGGGACCAGCTCTGGGGCCAACGTCCTGACTTTC
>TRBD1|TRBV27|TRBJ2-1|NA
CASSPIQGTGFKNEQFF
TGTGCCAGCAGCCCCATTCAAGGGACAGGGTTTAAGAATGAGCAGTTCTTC
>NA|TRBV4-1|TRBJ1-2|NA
CASSQEGGFSKYGYTF
TGCGCCAGCAGCCAAGAAGGGGGTTTTTCAAAATATGGCTACACCTTC
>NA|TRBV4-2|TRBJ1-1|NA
CASSPGPAEAFF
TGTGCCAGCAGCCCCGGCCCGGCTGAAGCTTTCTTT
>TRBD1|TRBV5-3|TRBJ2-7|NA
CARSRDRGPGEQYF
TGTGCCAGAAGCAGGGACAGGGGGCCAGGCGAGCAGTACTTC
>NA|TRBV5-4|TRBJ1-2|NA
CASSLARNYGYTF
TGTGCCAGCAGCTTGGCCAGGAACTATGGCTACACCTTC
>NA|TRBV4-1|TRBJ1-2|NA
CASSQERGLDYGYTF
TGCGCCAGCAGCCAAGAGAGGGGTCTCGACTATGGCTACACCTTC
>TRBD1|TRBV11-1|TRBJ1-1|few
CASSMIGGQDTEAFF
TGTGCCAGCAGCATGATAGGCGGACAGGACACTGAAGCTTTCTTT
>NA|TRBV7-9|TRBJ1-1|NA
CASSPEREAFF
TGTGCCAGCAGTCCAGAAAGAGAAGCTTTCTTT
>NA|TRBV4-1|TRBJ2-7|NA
CASSPWGGEYEQYF
TGCGCCAGCAGCCCTTGGGGGGGCGAGTACGAGCAGTACTTC
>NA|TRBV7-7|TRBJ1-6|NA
CASSLARDNSPLHF
TGTGCCAGCAGCTTAGCGCGGGACAATTCACCCCTCCACTTT
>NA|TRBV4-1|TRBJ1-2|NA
CASSMGTGGYTF
TGCGCCAGCAGCATGGGGACGGGGGGCTACACCTTC
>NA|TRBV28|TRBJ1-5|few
CASRGSVQPQHF
TGTGCCAGCAGGGGTTCGGTTCAGCCCCAGCATTTT
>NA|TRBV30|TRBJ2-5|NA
CAASRDEKTQYF
TGTGCCGCCTCCCGGGACGAAAAGACCCAGTACTTC
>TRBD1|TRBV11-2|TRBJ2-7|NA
CASSTGDRVYEQYF
TGTGCCAGCAGCACCGGGGACAGGGTCTACGAGCAGTACTTC
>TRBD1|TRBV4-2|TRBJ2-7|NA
CASSQGTGGTYEQYF
TGTGCCAGCAGCCAAGGGACAGGGGGGACCTACGAGCAGTACTTC
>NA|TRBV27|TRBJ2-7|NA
CASSDGNEQYF
TGTGCCAGCAGTGATGGGAACGAGCAGTACTTC
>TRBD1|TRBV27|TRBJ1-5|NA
CASSPGQNSNQPQHF
TGTGCCAGCAGTCCGGGACAGAATAGCAATCAGCCCCAGCATTTT
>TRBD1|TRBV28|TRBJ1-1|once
CASRRLTGSEAFF
TGTGCCAGCAGACGGCTGACAGGGTCTGAAGCTTTCTTT
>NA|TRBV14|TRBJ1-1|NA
CASSQAITGEAFF
TGTGCCAGCAGCCAAGCTATAACGGGTGAAGCTTTCTTT
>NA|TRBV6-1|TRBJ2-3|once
CASSEEGRFSTDTQYF
TGTGCCAGCAGTGAAGAGGGCAGGTTTAGCACAGATACGCAGTATTTT
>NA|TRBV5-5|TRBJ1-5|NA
CASSSPGAGQPQHF
TGTGCCAGCAGCTCTCCAGGGGCGGGTCAGCCCCAGCATTTT
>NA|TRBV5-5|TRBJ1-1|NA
CASRGAGEAFF
TGTGCCAGCAGAGGGGCAGGAGAAGCTTTCTTT
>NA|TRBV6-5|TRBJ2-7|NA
CASSYSPDRAYEQYF
TGTGCCAGCAGTTACTCCCCGGACCGGGCCTACGAGCAGTACTTC
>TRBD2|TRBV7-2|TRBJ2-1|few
CASTKTSGGAYNEQFF
TGTGCCAGCACCAAGACTAGCGGGGGTGCCTACAATGAGCAGTTCTTC
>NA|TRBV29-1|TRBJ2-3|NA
CSVVWAKETDTQYF
TGCAGCGTTGTCTGGGCCAAAGAAACAGATACGCAGTATTTT
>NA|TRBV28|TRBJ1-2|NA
CASSFSPVEVYGYTF
TGTGCCAGCAGTTTTTCCCCAGTAGAAGTGTATGGCTACACCTTC
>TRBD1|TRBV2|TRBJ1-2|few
CASRGPTGGYGYTF
TGTGCCAGCAGAGGCCCAACAGGGGGTTATGGCTACACCTTC
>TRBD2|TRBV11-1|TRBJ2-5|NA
CASSPGTSGGPVGGETQYF
TGTGCCAGCAGCCCCGGGACTAGCGGGGGCCCGGTTGGGGGAGAGACCCAGTACTTC
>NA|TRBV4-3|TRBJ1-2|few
CASSQDLRGVYGYTF
TGCGCCAGCAGCCAAGACCTCCGGGGGGTCTATGGCTACACCTTC
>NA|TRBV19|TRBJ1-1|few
CASRQLNTEAFF
TGTGCCTCGCGGCAGTTGAACACTGAAGCTTTCTTT
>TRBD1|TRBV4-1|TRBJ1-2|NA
CASSQLPGQGAYGYTF
TGCGCCAGCAGCCAGCTCCCGGGACAGGGGGCCTATGGCTACACCTTC
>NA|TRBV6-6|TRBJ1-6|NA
CASSSEMTPLHF
TGTGCCAGCTCCTCAGAGATGACACCCCTCCACTTT
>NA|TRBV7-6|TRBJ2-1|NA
CASTPTEYNEQFF
TGTGCCAGCACCCCGACAGAGTACAATGAGCAGTTCTTC
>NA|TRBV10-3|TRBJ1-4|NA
CAISEQGSEKLFF
TGTGCCATCAGTGAACAGGGATCGGAAAAACTGTTTTTT
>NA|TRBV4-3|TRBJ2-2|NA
CASSQVWISELFF
TGCGCCAGCAGCCAAGTATGGATTTCTGAGCTGTTTTTT
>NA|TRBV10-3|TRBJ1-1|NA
CAIRLGGGNTEAFF
TGTGCCATCAGGCTCGGGGGGGGGAACACTGAAGCTTTCTTT
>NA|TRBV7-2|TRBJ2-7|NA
CASSLVHSYEQYF
TGTGCCAGCAGTCTGGTACACTCCTACGAGCAGTACTTC
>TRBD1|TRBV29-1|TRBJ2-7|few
CSVELSSRDRVPHEQYF
TGCAGCGTTGAATTATCCTCCCGGGACAGGGTGCCCCACGAGCAGTACTTC
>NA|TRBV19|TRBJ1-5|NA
CASSIGVGRGQPQHF
TGTGCCAGTAGTATCGGAGTAGGGAGGGGTCAGCCCCAGCATTTT
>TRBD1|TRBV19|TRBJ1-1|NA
CASSMGQGNTEAFF
TGTGCCAGTAGTATGGGACAGGGGAACACTGAAGCTTTCTTT
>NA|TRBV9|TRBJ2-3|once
CASSVFLATDTQYF
TGTGCCAGCAGCGTATTCCTAGCTACAGATACGCAGTATTTT
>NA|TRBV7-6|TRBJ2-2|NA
CASSQATGRGGELFF
TGTGCCAGCAGCCAAGCGACAGGGAGGGGCGGGGAGCTGTTTTTT
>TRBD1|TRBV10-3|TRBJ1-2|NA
CAISATGTGLSPGLGYTF
TGTGCCATCAGTGCCACCGGGACAGGACTTTCTCCGGGACTTGGCTACACCTTC
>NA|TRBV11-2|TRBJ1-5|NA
CASSPQPGGNQPQHF
TGTGCCAGCAGCCCTCAGCCCGGAGGCAATCAGCCCCAGCATTTT
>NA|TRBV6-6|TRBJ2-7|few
CASSYSRGEQYF
TGTGCCAGCAGTTACTCCAGGGGCGAGCAGTACTTC
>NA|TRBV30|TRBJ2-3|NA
CALTYRAFEPSF
TGTGCACTAACATACCGGGCCTTTGAACCCTCCTTT
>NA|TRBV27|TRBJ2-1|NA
CASSLSPRNEQFF
TGTGCCAGCAGTTTATCCCCCCGCAATGAGCAGTTCTTC